Presented here are 14 T cell receptor beta chains from one specimen sequenced in a study of Ad26.COV2.S vaccination and SARS-CoV-2 variants (dated by TCRdb to 2020 to 2023). The sample's treatment or condition label is to be understood as: approximately 18 received Ad26.COV2.S at low or high dose, single or two shots; five or six received placebo; per-sample allocation not given. Repertoires of vaccine and placebo recipients were sequenced from samples collected on day 63 after the first injection. To prepare the library, the immunoSEQ multiplex PCR assay was applied. TCRdb retrieved this table from immuneACCESS and kept in-frame rearrangements only. Not all clones are present; in checked studies, unresolved V genes account for under half, and no reason is known for the remainder. The sample data list 400,000 to 450,000 clones, and 80% to 95% of these were observed just once. Approximately 12% of the sample is held by the ten biggest clonotypes.

The starting material was peripheral blood, obtained in a trial of Ad26.COV2.S vaccine versus placebo. The source of these receptors is a person between 18 and 59 years old who received the Ad26.COV2.S COVID-19 vaccine or a placebo.

The chain links TRBV5-1 to TRBJ2-3, with TRBD2 matching 8 bases. The CDR3 has 14 amino acids. CDR1 and CDR2 from the germline V gene are SGHRS and YFSETQ. V was clipped by 1 base and J by 3 bases; unmatched bases: 1. The DNA of the CDR3 is TGCGCCAGCAGCTTGACTAGCGGAACAGATACGCAGTATTTT. As protein: CASSLTSGTDTQYF.

This clone was counted a single time. The V call is TRBV6-2 or TRBV6-3, the J call TRBJ2-3; TRBD2 might be the D (6 bases). V shed 5 bases and J shed 4 bases, with 16 bases lying between them. Germline V lookup: CDR1 MNHEY, CDR2 SVGEGT. The CDR3 spans 15 residues. CDR3 residues: CASSLMEGRADTQYF. For the CDR3, the DNA is TGTGCCAGCAGTCTCATGGAGGGCCGGGCAGATACGCAGTATTTT.

V and J are TRBV5-8 and TRBJ2-7; 9 bases align to TRBD1. Per the germline V gene, CDR1 is SGHTS and CDR2 is YDEGEE. Unmatched junction bases numbered 10, after V lost 2 bases and J lost 1 base. This CDR3 spans 17 amino acids. This CDR3 reads CASSFTPGQGGSYEQYF. The CDR3 DNA sequence: TGTGCCAGCAGCTTCACACCGGGACAGGGAGGTTCCTACGAGCAGTACTTC.

The chain recombines TRBV9 with TRBJ1-4; TRBD1 matches at 8 bases. The CDR3 contains 15 residues. Trimming took 4 bases from V and 8 from J; bases not matched to a gene: 10. Germline V CDR1 and CDR2: SGDLS, YYNGEE. The CDR3 nucleotides are TGTGCCAGCAGCATTGGACAGGGTTTTCAAGAAAAACTGTTTTTT. Its protein is CASSIGQGFQEKLFF.

This chain connects TRBV7-9 to TRBJ1-2, with D uncertain. Deletions cut 3 bases from V and 2 bases from J, with 7 bases between. The CDR3 contains 13 residues. Germline V gene lookup returns CDR1 SEHNR and CDR2 FQNEAQ (reference sequence). In DNA form, the CDR3 reads TGTGCCAGCAGCTTCGGACGGAACTATGGCTACACCTTC. This translates into CASSFGRNYGYTF.

The genes are TRBV19 and TRBJ1-6, with a weak D call TRBD1 (5 bases). Germline CDR1 LNHDA, CDR2 SQIVND (reference sequence). This CDR3 is 18 amino acids long. Deletions cut 2 bases from V and 5 bases from J, with 19 bases between. The CDR3 DNA is TGTGCCAGTAGTATATGGTCCGGGGCTGATGCTAATAATTCACCCCTCCACTTT. Its protein is CASSIWSGADANNSPLHF.

The rearrangement joins TRBV7-8 to TRBJ2-6; weak D call: TRBD1 (5 bases). CDR1 and CDR2 from the germline V gene are SGHVS and FQNEAQ. V lost 5 bases and J lost 3, with 11 bases in between. This CDR3 comprises 15 residues. Here the CDR3 reads CASSLPGYGANVLTF. Here the CDR3 DNA reads TGTGCCAGCAGCCTACCAGGGTATGGGGCCAACGTCCTGACTTTC.

The gene calls are TRBV25-1 and TRBJ2-7; 7 bases are a match to TRBD2. Germline assignment: CDR1 MGHDK and CDR2 SYGVNS. The CDR3 is made up of 14 amino acids. V lost 1 base, J lost 5 bases, and 5 bases stayed unmatched. In DNA form, the CDR3 reads TGTGCCAGCAGTGAATGGGGGGGAGGGCACGAGCAGTACTTC. Protein sequence: CASSEWGGGHEQYF.

V and J are TRBV19 and TRBJ1-2; no reliable D call. CDR1 is LNHDA, CDR2 SQIVND, per germline (reference sequence). Trimming took off 4 bases at V and 4 bases at J, with 13 bases between the two ends. This CDR3 has 14 residues. In DNA form, the CDR3 reads TGTGCCAGTAGTAACAAGGGCAGAGGCTATGGCTACACCTTC. It is translated as CASSNKGRGYGYTF.

The chain joins TRBV3-1 (or the pseudogene TRBV3-2) to TRBJ1-1, with a possible D match to TRBD1 (5 bases). The CDR3 runs to 13 residues. Germline values: CDR1 LGHDT, CDR2 YNNKEL (reference sequence). Trimming removed 3 bases from V and 4 bases from J, with 9 bases in between. In nucleotides, the CDR3 is TGTGCCAGCAGCCAGGGGAGGGGCACTGAAGCTTTCTTT. It encodes CASSQGRGTEAFF.

The chain links TRBV18 to TRBJ2-7, with D unclear. The CDR3 has 12 amino acids. Trimming removed 0 bases from V and 3 bases from J, with 3 bases in between. The germline V gene has CDR1 KGHSH and CDR2 LQKENI. The CDR3 DNA sequence: TGTGCCAGCTCACCACCAAACTACGAGCAGTACTTC. It yields the protein CASSPPNYEQYF.

The chain joins TRBV7-6 to TRBJ2-7; 13 nucleotides match TRBD2. The CDR3 has 16 amino acids. Germline loops: CDR1 SGHVS, CDR2 FNYEAQ. The V segment lost 4 bases and the J segment 6 bases; nucleotides outside the gene matches: 9. Here the CDR3 DNA reads TGTGCCAGCAGCTCCGGACTAGCGGGAGCGGATAGCGAGCAGTACTTC. Protein product: CASSSGLAGADSEQYF.

This chain connects TRBV7-9 to TRBJ2-1; TRBD1 agrees at 10 bases. The CDR3 contains 15 residues. V was pared by 2 bases and J by 12 bases, with 10 bases of the junction left unmatched. Germline CDR1 SEHNR, CDR2 FQNEAQ (reference sequence). The CDR3 region is CASSLPGTGVVRQFF. CDR3 DNA sequence: TGTGCCAGCAGCTTACCCGGGACAGGGGTAGTACGGCAGTTCTTC.

The chain employs TRBV25-1 and TRBJ2-5; 9 bases fit TRBD2. The CDR3 consists of 15 residues. The V and J ends lost 3 bases and 2 bases, in that order; junction bases with no gene match: 4. Per the germline V gene, CDR1 is MGHDK and CDR2 is SYGVNS. CDR3 protein: CASSEPSGIQETQYF. CDR3 bases: TGTGCCAGCAGTGAGCCTAGCGGGATTCAAGAGACCCAGTACTTC.